This record covers a single T cell receptor beta chain. What it binds is unknown. Method: immunoSEQ multiplex PCR; TCRdb's copy keeps in-frame clones and lacks some. Of some 8,200 clones listed, over 95% are singletons. The sample comes from a study of graft-versus-host responses after intestinal transplantation. At the level of the study: Those transplanted obtained multivisceral, liver-intestinal, or isolated intestinal grafts.

The germline gives CDR1 SQVTM, CDR2 ANQGSEA. The CDR3 spans 12 residues. V lost 4 bases and J 5 bases, leaving 9 bases between the germline ends. Study-level results: Allografts of one patient group, those with graft-donor T cell macrochimerism, had high graft-versus-host to host-versus-graft clonal ratios. An association linked early post-transplant HvG declines with peak circulating GvH clone levels.

The sample was PBMCs, taken 23 days after intestinal transplant. The chain is built from TRBV29-1 and TRBJ2-1, with D maybe TRBD2 (6 bases). This TCR derives from a human patient who received an intestinal transplant, so some T cells may come from the graft donor. The CDR3 coding sequence is TGCAGCGTTGGGAGGGAGAACAATGAGCAGTTCTTC. Its translation is CSVGRENNEQFF.